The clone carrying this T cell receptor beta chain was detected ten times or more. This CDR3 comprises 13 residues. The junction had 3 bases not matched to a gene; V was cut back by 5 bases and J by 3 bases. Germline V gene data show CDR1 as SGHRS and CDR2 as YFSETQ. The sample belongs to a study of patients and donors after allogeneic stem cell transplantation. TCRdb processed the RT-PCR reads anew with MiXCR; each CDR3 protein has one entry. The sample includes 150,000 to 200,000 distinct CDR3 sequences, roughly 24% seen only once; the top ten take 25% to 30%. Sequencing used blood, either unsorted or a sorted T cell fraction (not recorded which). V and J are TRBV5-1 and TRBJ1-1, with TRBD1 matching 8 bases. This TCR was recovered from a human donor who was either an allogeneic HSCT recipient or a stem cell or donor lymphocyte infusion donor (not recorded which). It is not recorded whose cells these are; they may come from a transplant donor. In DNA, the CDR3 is TGCGCCAGCAGTCAGGGGGCGGACACTGAAGCTTTCTTT. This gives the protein CASSQGADTEAFF.